This TCR beta chain was recorded in a study of T cell responses to AZD1222 COVID-19 vaccine. CDR3 length: 17 residues. Data came from immunoSEQ multiplex PCR; TCRdb stores just in-frame clones and leaves some out. The profile shows approximately 130,000 clones, about nine tenths of them singletons. Study-level points and caveats: Nearly half of the spike-specific TCRs reportedly recognize variant regions that carry no mutations.

A note on this clone: Its antigen is unknown.

The chain combines TRBV21-1 with TRBJ1-2. TRBV21-1 is a recognized pseudogene. Sequencing was performed on peripheral blood, taken on day 0 of AZD1222 vaccination. The receptor was isolated from an adult in good health. CDR3 loop: CASSKDRTGHANYGYTF. CDR3 nucleotide sequence: TGTGCCAGCAGCAAAGATAGGACGGGGCATGCTAACTATGGCTACACCTTC.